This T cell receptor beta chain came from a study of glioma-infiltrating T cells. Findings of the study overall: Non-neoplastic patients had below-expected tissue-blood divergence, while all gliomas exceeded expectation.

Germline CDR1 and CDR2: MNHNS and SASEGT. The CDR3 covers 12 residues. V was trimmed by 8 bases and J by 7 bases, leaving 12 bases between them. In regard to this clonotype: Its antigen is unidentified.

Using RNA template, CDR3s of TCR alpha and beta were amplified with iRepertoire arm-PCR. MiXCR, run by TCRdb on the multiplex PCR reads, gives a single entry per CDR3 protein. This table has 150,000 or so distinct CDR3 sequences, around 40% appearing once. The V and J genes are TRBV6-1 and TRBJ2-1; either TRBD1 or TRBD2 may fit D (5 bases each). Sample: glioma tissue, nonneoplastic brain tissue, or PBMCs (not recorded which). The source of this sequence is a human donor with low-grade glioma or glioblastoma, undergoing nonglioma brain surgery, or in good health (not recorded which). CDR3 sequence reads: CASQGRINEQFF. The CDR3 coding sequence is TGTGCCAGCCAGGGACGTATAAATGAGCAGTTCTTC.